One and the same sample provided the 25 T cell receptor beta chains below, sequenced in a study of long-term antiretroviral therapy in people with HIV. The authors ran the immunoSEQ assay, v3.0, at survey level. Measured with immunoSEQ multiplex PCR; TCRdb has only the in-frame clones, and not every one. Among 12,000 or so clones, roughly 87% were seen once, and the ten largest hold 18%. This sample comprised unsorted PBMCs, obtained 8 to 8.5 years after starting antiretroviral therapy. These receptors were collected from a man aged 50 or older with HIV.

The chain recombines TRBV5-8 with TRBJ2-7; possibly TRBD1 for D (6 bases). This CDR3 spans 14 amino acids. The germline V and J ends were trimmed by 4 bases and 3 bases, with 14 bases remaining between them. Per germline, CDR1 SGHTS and CDR2 YDEGEE. This CDR3 reads CASSHRESVYEQYF. The CDR3 DNA reads as TGTGCCAGCAGCCACAGGGAATCTGTCTACGAGCAGTACTTC.

This CDR3 reads CASSLDGMNTEAFF. The CDR3 coding sequence is TGTGCCAGCAGCTTGGACGGAATGAACACTGAAGCTTTCTTT. The chain carries TRBV5-4 and TRBJ1-1; D gene uncertain. V shed 0 bases and J shed 0 bases, with 6 bases lying between them. CDR1 and CDR2 (germline): SGHNT, YYREEE (reference sequence). This CDR3 spans 14 amino acids.

The chain couples TRBV19 to TRBJ2-7; TRBD1 is a possible D gene (5 bases). The germline V and J ends were trimmed by 3 bases and 2 bases, with 11 bases remaining between them. The germline V gene has CDR1 LNHDA and CDR2 SQIVND (reference sequence). The CDR3 runs 14 residues. Written as DNA, the CDR3 is TGTGCCAGTAGTATCGGACACTCTACCTACGAGCAGTACTTC. Its protein is CASSIGHSTYEQYF.

CDR3 residues: CASSSPGTGGAGANVLTF. CDR3 nucleotide sequence: TGTGCCAGCAGCTCACCCGGGACAGGAGGAGCTGGGGCCAACGTCCTGACTTTC. The chain uses TRBV9 and TRBJ2-6; 8 bases are shared with TRBD1. The V gene's germline CDR1 is SGDLS and CDR2 YYNGEE. This CDR3 has 18 residues. The V segment lost 4 bases and the J segment 2 bases; nucleotides outside the gene matches: 11.

The genes are TRBV2 and TRBJ1-1; D might be TRBD1 (6 bases). V gave up 5 bases and J gave up 3 bases, with 7 bases separating them. Germline values: CDR1 SNHLY, CDR2 FYNNEI. The CDR3 has 12 amino acids. CDR3 protein: CASSQGYTEAFF. The CDR3 DNA reads as TGTGCCAGCAGTCAGGGGTACACTGAAGCTTTCTTT.

The J gene is TRBJ2-2, the V gene TRBV7-3, with TRBD2 matching 15 bases. Germline values: CDR1 SGHTA, CDR2 FQGTGA. Trimming cost V 2 bases and J 3 bases; bases outside gene matches: 1. This CDR3 comprises 17 residues. The DNA of the CDR3 is TGTGCCAGCAGCTTAGGACTAGCGGGGGGGTACACCGGGGAGCTGTTTTTT. It codes for CASSLGLAGGYTGELFF.

J is TRBJ1-1 and V is TRBV5-6; D remains unclear. The CDR3 length is 14 residues. Germline values: CDR1 SGHDT, CDR2 YYEEEE. Trimming stripped 0 bases from V and 4 bases from J, with 10 bases between. CDR3 coding DNA: TGTGCCAGCAGCTTGGCAGCACTAACCACTGAAGCTTTCTTT. It yields the protein CASSLAALTTEAFF.

This clone was recorded a few times. The chain has TRBV11-2 and TRBJ2-5, with TRBD1 matching over 10 bases. Germline V CDR1 and CDR2: SGHAT, FQNNGV. This CDR3 has 15 residues. V shed 5 bases, J shed 2 bases, and the junction held 5 bases outside the gene matches. Here the CDR3 reads CASSQDRGSQETQYF. Written as DNA, the CDR3 is TGTGCCAGCAGCCAGGACAGGGGGTCTCAAGAGACCCAGTACTTC.

The table lists this clone with a count of one. This chain uses TRBV11-2 with TRBJ2-3; 15 bases are shared with TRBD2. The CDR3 length is 16 residues. V lost 5 bases and J lost 6; bases outside the gene matches: 6. Germline loops: CDR1 SGHAT, CDR2 FQNNGV. The DNA for the CDR3 is TGTGCCAGCAGCCGGGGACTAGCGGGGGGAGACGATACGCAGTATTTT. This gives the protein CASSRGLAGGDDTQYF.

A word on this clone: Germline and junction disagree at one end, which may indicate a read error. This chain links TRBV6-1 with TRBJ2-5, with D perhaps matching TRBD1 (6 bases). This CDR3 is 14 amino acids long. Germline assignment: CDR1 MNHNS and CDR2 SASEGT. This CDR3 reads CASSAQGNQETQYF. In DNA, the CDR3 is TGTGCCAGCAGTGCACAGGGTAACCAGGAGACCCAGTACTTC.

This clone showed up just a few times. The chain carries TRBV13 and TRBJ2-5, with 9 bases identical to TRBD2. Germline CDR1 and CDR2: PRHDT and FYEKMQ (reference sequence). The CDR3 has 16 amino acids. The V segment lost 5 bases and the J segment 5 bases; nucleotides outside the gene matches: 12. The CDR3 sequence: CASSPWSSGGWETQYF. DNA of the CDR3: TGTGCCAGCAGCCCCTGGAGTAGCGGGGGCTGGGAGACCCAGTACTTC.

This clone was observed a single time. The gene calls are TRBV10-3 and TRBJ2-7; D possibly corresponds to TRBD2 (6 bases). V lost 7 bases to trimming and J lost 3 bases, with 13 bases between them. The germline V gene encodes CDR1 ENHRY and CDR2 SYGVKD. The CDR3 runs 13 residues. This chain's CDR3 is CAINRELYYEQYF. CDR3 DNA sequence: TGTGCCATCAACCGGGAGCTATACTACGAGCAGTACTTC.

This clone has only one observation. The chain couples TRBV4-1 to TRBJ2-1, with D hard to call. The CDR3 is made up of 15 amino acids. From germline, CDR1 is MGHRA and CDR2 YSYEKL. The V end lost 3 bases, the J end lost 4 bases, and 13 bases lay between the germline ends. CDR3 nucleotide sequence: TGCGCCAGCAGCCACTCTGGCGGTTCTTACAATGAGCAGTTCTTC. This translates into CASSHSGGSYNEQFF.

This chain uses TRBV5-1 with TRBJ2-7; unclear D gene. Germline values: CDR1 SGHRS, CDR2 YFSETQ. V dropped 3 bases and J dropped 5 bases, with 12 bases sitting between them. CDR3 length: 13 amino acids. The CDR3 is CASSSLLGNEQYF. The CDR3 nucleotides read TGCGCCAGCAGCTCCCTTCTGGGGAACGAGCAGTACTTC.

The table lists this clone with a count of one. The CDR3 here is CASSLEPGENTEAFF. DNA of the CDR3: TGTGCCAGCAGCTTAGAGCCGGGTGAAAACACTGAAGCTTTCTTT. V usage is TRBV7-6 and J usage is TRBJ1-1; D unclear. Germline CDR1 reads SGHVS; CDR2 reads FNYEAQ. The CDR3 totals 15 residues. Between the trimmed V and J ends, which lost 1 base and 2 bases, there was a span of 11 bases.

A few counts support this clone. This rearrangement joins TRBV7-6 to TRBJ2-6, with 7 bases fitting TRBD2. Per the germline V gene, CDR1 is SGHVS and CDR2 is FNYEAQ. The CDR3 has 14 residues. J gave up 0 bases and V 8 bases, and 1 base lay outside the gene matches. In nucleotides, the CDR3 is TGTGCCAGCGGGGGGGACTCTGGGGCCAACGTCCTGACTTTC. It translates to CASGGDSGANVLTF.

The chain combines TRBV27 with TRBJ2-7; no clear D gene. This CDR3 region has 12 residues. Germline V CDR1 and CDR2: MNHEY, SMNVEV (reference sequence). Trimming stripped 3 bases from V and 6 bases from J, with 9 bases between. This chain's CDR3 is CASSFRLGEQYF. In DNA form, the CDR3 reads TGTGCCAGCAGTTTTAGACTCGGCGAGCAGTACTTC.

This clone was detected a few times. This chain uses TRBV28 with TRBJ2-7; 13 positions agree with TRBD2. From germline, CDR1 is MDHEN and CDR2 SYDVKM. This CDR3 is built from 15 residues. V lost 10 bases to trimming and J lost 4 bases; unmatched junction nucleotides: 10. This CDR3 is CAIERGTSGVYEQYF. For the CDR3, the DNA is TGTGCCATCGAGCGGGGGACTAGCGGGGTTTACGAGCAGTACTTC.

The chain couples TRBV5-1 to TRBJ2-7, with D tentatively TRBD2 (6 bases). Trimming stripped 2 bases from V and 7 bases from J, with 13 bases between. Germline lookup yields CDR1 SGHRS and CDR2 YFSETQ. The CDR3 spans 13 residues. As DNA, the CDR3 is TGCGCCAGCAGCTTCGGGGGTACGGGAGAGCAGTACTTC. Translated: CASSFGGTGEQYF.

This chain links TRBV7-9 with TRBJ2-7, with 8 positions matching TRBD1. Trimming at V came to 3 bases and at J to 6 bases, leaving 7 bases not matched to a gene. Per germline, CDR1 SEHNR and CDR2 FQNEAQ (reference sequence). This CDR3 spans 14 amino acids. CDR3 amino acids: CASSFGGQGGEQYF. DNA of the CDR3: TGTGCCAGCAGCTTCGGCGGACAGGGCGGCGAGCAGTACTTC.

By sample share, this clone is medium-sized. The CDR3 protein is CAISLRVTGSELFF. CDR3 bases: TGTGCCATCAGCCTGAGGGTCACCGGGTCGGAGCTGTTTTTT. V gene TRBV10-3 combines with J gene TRBJ2-2; D might be TRBD2 (5 bases). CDR1 is ENHRY, CDR2 SYGVKD, per germline. Between the trimmed V and J ends, which lost 6 bases and 10 bases, there was a span of 18 bases. This CDR3 spans 14 amino acids.

On this clone itself: Within the sample, other DNA sequences also encode this same CDR3. The chain employs TRBV6-5 and TRBJ2-7, with D possibly TRBD2 on 5 matching bases. V gave up 5 bases and J gave up 5 bases, with 13 bases separating them. The CDR3 runs to 13 residues. Germline V gene data show CDR1 as MNHEY and CDR2 as SVGAGI. The CDR3 DNA follows: TGTGCCAGCAGTCCCGGACCGCGGGACGAGCAGTACTTC. Its translation is CASSPGPRDEQYF.

V and J are TRBV4-1 and TRBJ2-2, with D possibly TRBD2 on 6 matching bases. This CDR3 region has 16 residues. Trimming left V 3 bases short and J 2 bases short, with 13 bases between. CDR1 MGHRA and CDR2 YSYEKL come from the germline V gene. The CDR3 DNA reads TGCGCCAGCAGCCATTGGCCGGGGGATAACACCGGGGAGCTGTTTTTT. It encodes CASSHWPGDNTGELFF.

The V and J genes are TRBV7-8 and TRBJ1-1, with D uncertain. CDR1 and CDR2 (germline): SGHVS, FQNEAQ. Trimming shortened V by 3 bases and J by 6 bases, and 11 bases separated the two germline ends. The CDR3 extends over 13 amino acids. Written as DNA, the CDR3 is TGTGCCAGCAGCTTGGAGGGCTGGTCTGAAGCTTTCTTT. Translation gives CASSLEGWSEAFF.

The chain recombines TRBV5-5 with TRBJ1-5, with a weak D call TRBD1 (5 bases). Trimming cost V 2 bases and J 2 bases, with 11 bases left between them. Germline V CDR1 and CDR2: SGHKS, YYEKEE (reference sequence). The length of the CDR3 is 15 residues. The CDR3 is CASSFLGAGNQPQHF. The CDR3 bases are TGTGCCAGCAGCTTCCTCGGGGCAGGCAATCAGCCCCAGCATTTT.